A selection of T cell receptor beta chains follows, all from one sample in a study of shared clonotypes between healthy human individuals. Sequencing was performed with immunoSEQ multiplex PCR; in TCRdb, only in-frame clones are kept and a portion is missing. The table lists 630,000 or so clones, roughly 98% of them singletons, with 0.3% in the top ten. The sequencing sample was made of naive CD8+ T cells sorted from blood. These receptors were taken from a man between 25 and 39 years old in good health. Both conserved end residues are part of each CDR3. D genes are given only for firm matches. Expanded clones get a size class; other rows say once, few or many, or leave the size out.

V,size,D,J,CDR3,DNA
TRBV10-1,.,TRBD1,TRBJ2-3,CASSEVTGAFTDTQYF,TGCGCCAGCAGTGAGGTGACAGGGGCTTTCACAGATACGCAGTATTTT
TRBV6-6,.,.,TRBJ2-1,CASSYGANEQFF,TGTGCCAGCAGTTACGGGGCCAATGAGCAGTTCTTC
TRBV9,.,.,TRBJ1-1,CASSVRAGDTEAFF,TGTGCCAGCAGCGTGCGGGCCGGGGACACTGAAGCTTTCTTT
TRBV29-1,.,TRBD1,TRBJ1-4,CSVVEQGDTNEKLFF,TGCAGCGTTGTGGAGCAGGGGGATACTAATGAAAAACTGTTTTTT
TRBV7-9,.,TRBD2,TRBJ2-7,CASSTREGDYEQYF,TGTGCCAGCAGCACGCGGGAGGGGGACTACGAGCAGTACTTC
TRBV19,.,.,TRBJ2-1,CASSIKLDNEQFF,TGTGCCAGTAGTATAAAGCTCGACAATGAGCAGTTCTTC
TRBV18,.,.,TRBJ2-5,CASSPGGGQETQYF,TGTGCCAGCTCACCCGGAGGAGGCCAAGAGACCCAGTACTTC
TRBV5-4,.,.,TRBJ1-2,CASSLRGSYYGYTF,TGTGCCAGCAGCTTGCGGGGGTCCTACTATGGCTACACCTTC
TRBV19,.,.,TRBJ1-1,CATRKVYHTEAFF,TGTGCCACTCGAAAGGTATATCACACTGAAGCTTTCTTT
TRBV7-9,once,.,TRBJ2-7,CASSSTGQSSYEQYF,TGTGCCAGCAGCTCGACTGGCCAGAGCTCCTACGAGCAGTACTTC
TRBV9,.,TRBD2,TRBJ2-1,CASSDPAGVVYNEQFF,TGTGCCAGCAGCGACCCTGCGGGAGTTGTCTACAATGAGCAGTTCTTC
TRBV15,.,.,TRBJ1-3,CATRQGTSGNTIYF,TGTGCCACGAGGCAGGGAACCTCTGGAAACACCATATATTTT
TRBV29-1,.,.,TRBJ2-7,CSVGDKGGQGVSPYEQYF,TGCAGCGTTGGAGATAAAGGGGGTCAAGGGGTTTCACCCTACGAGCAGTACTTC
TRBV5-6,.,TRBD1,TRBJ2-7,CASSPGQLYEQYF,TGTGCCAGCAGCCCGGGACAGCTCTACGAGCAGTACTTC
TRBV7-8,.,TRBD2,TRBJ2-7,CASSPTRRLAGEVGPLGEQYF,TGTGCCAGCAGCCCGACGCGTAGACTAGCGGGAGAGGTGGGACCCTTGGGCGAGCAGTACTTC
TRBV2,.,TRBD2,TRBJ2-7,CASSERLGTSRYEQYF,TGTGCCAGCAGTGAGAGGCTCGGGACTAGCAGATACGAGCAGTACTTC
TRBV10-1,.,.,TRBJ1-3,CASSGGDFGNTIYF,TGCGCCAGCAGTGGAGGGGATTTCGGAAACACCATATATTTT
TRBV11-2,.,TRBD2,TRBJ2-7,CASSLGRGGSRYEQYF,TGTGCCAGCAGCTTAGGGCGGGGAGGGAGCCGATACGAGCAGTACTTC
TRBV6-5,.,TRBD1,TRBJ2-2,CASTYGQGASPELFF,TGTGCCAGCACGTATGGGCAGGGGGCATCACCGGAGCTGTTTTTT
TRBV15,.,.,TRBJ2-7,CATSTAGFEQYF,TGTGCCACCAGCACAGCAGGATTCGAGCAGTACTTC
TRBV6-5,.,.,TRBJ2-7,CASSHTGYEQYF,TGTGCCAGCAGTCATACAGGCTACGAGCAGTACTTC
TRBV27,.,TRBD2,TRBJ2-1,CASREVGLASINEQFF,TGTGCCAGCAGAGAAGTGGGACTAGCTTCTATCAATGAGCAGTTCTTC
TRBV28,once,.,TRBJ2-1,CASSQEEGRYDDEQFF,TGTGCCAGCAGTCAAGAAGAGGGCCGTTATGACGATGAGCAGTTCTTC
TRBV10-3,.,.,TRBJ1-5,CAIGANQPQHF,TGTGCCATCGGGGCCAATCAGCCCCAGCATTTT
TRBV14,once,TRBD2,TRBJ2-7,CASSQSKGLSSYEQYF,TGTGCCAGCAGCCAAAGTAAGGGACTATCATCCTACGAGCAGTACTTC
TRBV9,.,TRBD1,TRBJ1-4,CASSSGTGSEKLFF,TGTGCCAGCAGCTCCGGGACAGGGAGTGAAAAACTGTTTTTT
TRBV11-2,.,.,TRBJ1-1,CASSFRWTEAFF,TGTGCCAGCAGCTTTAGGTGGACTGAAGCTTTCTTT
TRBV7-6,.,.,TRBJ2-4,CASSLSQNRLSIQYF,TGTGCCAGCAGCTTGAGCCAGAACAGGCTAAGCATTCAGTACTTC
TRBV4-1,.,.,TRBJ2-7,CASSQDYEQYF,TGCGCCAGCAGCCAGGACTACGAGCAGTACTTC
TRBV29-1,.,TRBD2,TRBJ2-2,CSVERREESGELFF,TGCAGCGTTGAACGCCGGGAGGAGTCCGGGGAGCTGTTTTTT
TRBV5-4,.,.,TRBJ2-7,CASMKSSDHEQYF,TGTGCCAGCATGAAGTCTAGCGACCACGAGCAGTACTTC
TRBV5-1,.,TRBD1,TRBJ1-1,CASSSQGTNTEAFF,TGCGCCAGCAGCTCACAGGGGACGAACACTGAAGCTTTCTTT
TRBV11-3,.,.,TRBJ2-7,CASSSRTAPGEQYF,TGTGCCAGCAGCTCTCGGACTGCTCCGGGCGAGCAGTACTTC
TRBV6-5,.,.,TRBJ2-1,CASSYSPGEQFF,TGTGCCAGCAGTTACTCCCCAGGCGAGCAGTTCTTC
TRBV6-6,once,TRBD1,TRBJ2-7,CASSYSGQTPIYEQYF,TGTGCCAGCAGTTACTCGGGACAGACTCCCATCTACGAGCAGTACTTC
TRBV29-1,once,TRBD1,TRBJ2-1,CSASVRDRVAAEQFF,TGCAGCGCCAGTGTTAGGGACAGAGTCGCAGCGGAGCAGTTCTTC
TRBV2,.,.,TRBJ2-7,CASSEPGSGGFYEQYF,TGTGCCAGCAGTGAACCCGGAAGTGGGGGGTTCTACGAGCAGTACTTC
TRBV15,.,.,TRBJ2-7,CATSQDLSYEQYF,TGTGCCACCAGCCAGGACCTCTCCTACGAGCAGTACTTC
TRBV7-9,.,.,TRBJ2-1,CASSLKGPVHPFNEQFF,TGTGCCAGCAGCCTAAAGGGGCCCGTTCACCCGTTTAATGAGCAGTTCTTC
TRBV7-4,once,.,TRBJ2-2,CASRISGLTGELFF,TGTGCCAGCAGGATCAGCGGCCTCACCGGGGAGCTGTTTTTT
TRBV29-1,.,TRBD1,TRBJ1-1,CSVEGAGTGTQWNTEAFF,TGCAGCGTTGAAGGGGCCGGGACAGGAACCCAATGGAACACTGAAGCTTTCTTT
TRBV25-1,.,.,TRBJ1-2,CASSAGSYTF,TGTGCCAGCAGTGCCGGTAGCTACACCTTC
TRBV7-2,once,TRBD2,TRBJ2-1,CASSYLLAGSSYNEQFF,TGTGCCAGCAGCTATCTCCTAGCGGGGAGCTCCTACAATGAGCAGTTCTTC
TRBV29-1,.,.,TRBJ2-7,CSVAESYEQYF,TGCAGCGTTGCAGAATCCTACGAGCAGTACTTC
TRBV11-3,.,.,TRBJ2-7,CASSPSFGTMKGEQYF,TGTGCCAGCAGCCCTTCGTTCGGGACGATGAAAGGCGAGCAGTACTTC
TRBV11-2,.,.,TRBJ2-7,CASMGDGRVKYEQYF,TGTGCCAGCATGGGGGATGGGAGAGTCAAGTACGAGCAGTACTTC
TRBV27,.,.,TRBJ1-2,CASSSYRVSYGYTF,TGTGCCAGCAGTTCATACAGGGTGTCCTATGGCTACACCTTC
TRBV19,.,.,TRBJ2-7,CATRTEPHEQYF,TGTGCCACCCGGACAGAACCCCACGAGCAGTACTTC
TRBV7-8,.,TRBD2,TRBJ2-7,CASSPYSGRAAYEQYF,TGTGCCAGCAGCCCGTATAGCGGGAGAGCTGCCTACGAGCAGTACTTC
TRBV9,.,.,TRBJ2-1,CASSVGGTYNEQFF,TGTGCCAGCAGCGTAGGCGGGACCTACAATGAGCAGTTCTTC
TRBV11-3,.,.,TRBJ2-1,CASSARSSYNEQFF,TGTGCCAGCAGCGCTCGATCCTCCTACAATGAGCAGTTCTTC
TRBV11-2,few,TRBD1,TRBJ2-3,CASSSGQGADTQYF,TGTGCCAGCAGCTCGGGACAGGGGGCAGATACGCAGTATTTT
TRBV7-3,.,.,TRBJ2-1,CASSLVGLGVNEQFF,TGTGCCAGCAGCTTAGTTGGTTTGGGGGTAAATGAGCAGTTCTTC